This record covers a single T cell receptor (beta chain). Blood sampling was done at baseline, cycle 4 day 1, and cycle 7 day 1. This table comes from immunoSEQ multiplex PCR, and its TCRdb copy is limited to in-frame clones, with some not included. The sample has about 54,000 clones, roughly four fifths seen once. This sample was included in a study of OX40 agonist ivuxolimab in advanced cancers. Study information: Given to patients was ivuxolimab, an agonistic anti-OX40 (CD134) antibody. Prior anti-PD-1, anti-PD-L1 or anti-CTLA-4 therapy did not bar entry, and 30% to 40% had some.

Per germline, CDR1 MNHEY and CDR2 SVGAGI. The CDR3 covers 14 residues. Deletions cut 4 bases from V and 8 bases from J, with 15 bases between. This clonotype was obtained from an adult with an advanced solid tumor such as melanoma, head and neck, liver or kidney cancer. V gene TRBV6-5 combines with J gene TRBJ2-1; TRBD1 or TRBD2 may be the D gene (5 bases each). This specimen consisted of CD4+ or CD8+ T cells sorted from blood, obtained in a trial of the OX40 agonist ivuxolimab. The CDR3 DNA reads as TGTGCCAGCAGTTCCGGGACCACCTTCCATGAGCAGTTCTTC. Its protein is CASSSGTTFHEQFF.